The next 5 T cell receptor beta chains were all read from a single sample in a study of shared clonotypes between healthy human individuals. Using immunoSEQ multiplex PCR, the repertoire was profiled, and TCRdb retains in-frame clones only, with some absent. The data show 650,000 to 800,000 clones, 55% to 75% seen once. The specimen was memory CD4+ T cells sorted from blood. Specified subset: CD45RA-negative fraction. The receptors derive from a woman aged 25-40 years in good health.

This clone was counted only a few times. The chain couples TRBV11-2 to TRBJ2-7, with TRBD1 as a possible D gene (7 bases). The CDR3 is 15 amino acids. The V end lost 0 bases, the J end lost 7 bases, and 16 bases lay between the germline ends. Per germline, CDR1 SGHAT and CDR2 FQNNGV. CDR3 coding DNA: TGTGCCAGCAGCTTAGATAGTACAGGGGCGGGGGAGCAGTACTTC. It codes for CASSLDSTGAGEQYF.

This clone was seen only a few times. The DNA of the CDR3 is TGTGCCAGCAGTGTAGAGGGACAGGGGGAGTACGAGCAGTACTTC. Its translation is CASSVEGQGEYEQYF. The V and J genes are TRBV2 and TRBJ2-7, with 11 bases identical to TRBD1. CDR3 size: 15 residues. After removal of 4 bases from V and 4 bases from J, the junction contained 6 bases not matched to a gene. Per the germline V gene, CDR1 is SNHLY and CDR2 is FYNNEI.

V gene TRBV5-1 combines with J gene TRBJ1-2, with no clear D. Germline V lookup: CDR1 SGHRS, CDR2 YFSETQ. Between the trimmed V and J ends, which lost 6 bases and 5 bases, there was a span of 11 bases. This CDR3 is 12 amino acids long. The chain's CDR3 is CASTDGLYGYTF. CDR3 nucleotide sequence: TGCGCCAGCACGGACGGGTTATATGGCTACACCTTC. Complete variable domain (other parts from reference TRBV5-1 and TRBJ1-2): KAGVTQTPRYLIKTRGQQVTLSCSPISGHRSVSWYQQTPGQGLQFLFEYFSETQRNKGNFPGRFSGRQFSNSRSEMNVSTLELGDSALYLCASTDGLYGYTFGSGTRLTVV.

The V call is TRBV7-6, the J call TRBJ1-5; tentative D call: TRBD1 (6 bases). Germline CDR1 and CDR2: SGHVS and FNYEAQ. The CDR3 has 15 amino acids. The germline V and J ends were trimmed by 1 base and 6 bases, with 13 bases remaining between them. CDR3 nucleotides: TGTGCCAGCAGCTTAGGGGCGGGGGGGCGTCAGCCCCAGCATTTT. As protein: CASSLGAGGRQPQHF.

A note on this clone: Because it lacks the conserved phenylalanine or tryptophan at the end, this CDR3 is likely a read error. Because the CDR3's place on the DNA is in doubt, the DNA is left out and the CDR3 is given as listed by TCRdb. Here the CDR3 reads CASSYGAPE. V gene TRBV6-1 combines with J gene TRBJ1-5. The CDR3 is 9 residues long, counting both termini. Germline loops: CDR1 MNHNS, CDR2 SASEGT.